A single sample gave rise to the 25 T cell receptor beta chains below, sequenced in a study of molecular identifiers for immune sequencing clone quantification. Via MiXCR, TCRdb re-called the PCR reads, giving one row per CDR3 protein. Of 65,000 to 70,000 distinct CDR3 sequences listed, around 18% are singletons. The sequencing input was naive CD8+ T cells from blood, with Jurkat cell RNA spiked in. Subset indicated: FACS-sorted CD8+CD4-CCR7+CD45RA+ naive T cells. The source is a human donor in good health. Some libraries in this study had Jurkat cell RNA spiked in.

Concerning this clonotype itself: A much larger clone differs from this one at a single base, so this may be a read error. The rearrangement uses TRBV27 and TRBJ1-1; a weak D match, TRBD1 (5 bases). Germline CDR1 MNHEY, CDR2 SMNVEV (reference sequence). The CDR3 contains 14 residues. CDR3 region: CGSSWGEGYTEAFF. CDR3 coding DNA: TGTGGCAGCAGTTGGGGGGAGGGATACACTGAAGCTTTCTTT.

This clonotype showed up many times. The CDR3 nucleotides read TGTGCCAGCAAGGGACTAGAACACTACGAGCAGTACTTC. As protein: CASKGLEHYEQYF. The chain employs TRBV13 and TRBJ2-7; 8 nucleotides line up with TRBD2. With V trimmed by 7 bases and J by 3 bases, 5 bases remained unmatched. The CDR3 extends over 13 amino acids. Germline CDR1 and CDR2: PRHDT and FYEKMQ (reference sequence).

The sample holds many counts of this clonotype. As DNA, the CDR3 is TGCGCCAGCAGCCAGACGGACACCCCAGGGGATGAAAAACTGTTTTTT. Translation gives CASSQTDTPGDEKLFF. V and J are TRBV4-1 and TRBJ1-4; tentative D call: TRBD1 (6 bases). The CDR3 has 16 residues. Trimming left V 3 bases short and J 6 bases short, with 17 bases between. The germline CDR1 and CDR2 sequences are MGHRA and YSYEKL.

As to this clonotype: The junction departs from the called germline gene at one end, perhaps through a read error. This rearrangement joins TRBV12-3 or TRBV12-4 to TRBJ2-7; a possible D gene is TRBD1 (5 bases). The length of the CDR3 is 11 residues. CDR3 region: CASSLGQTQYF. Here the CDR3 DNA reads TGTGCCAGCAGCTTAGGACAAACCCAGTACTTC.

As for this clonotype: A much larger clone differs from this one at a single base, so this may be a read error. V usage is TRBV6-6 and J usage is TRBJ2-7; D ambiguous. CDR3 length: 12 amino acids. The germline CDR1 and CDR2 sequences are MNHNY and SVGAGI (reference sequence). CDR3 DNA: TGTGCCAGCAGCATGACCGACTTCGAGCAGTGCTTC. Residues: CASSMTDFEQCF.

This clonotype was observed once. It may be a read error: a sequence one base away is much more abundant. The CDR3 nucleotides read TGTGCCAGCAGCCAAACAGATACGCAGTATTTT. Amino acid sequence: CASSQTDTQYF. This chain connects TRBV7-8 to TRBJ2-3, with D unclear. The germline V and J ends were trimmed by 5 bases and 3 bases, with 3 bases remaining between them. Germline CDR1 SGHVS, CDR2 FQNEAQ. CDR3 size: 11 residues. Using reference TRBV7-8 and TRBJ2-3 for the parts outside the CDR3, the full variable domain is GAGVSQSPRYKVAKRGQDVALRCDPISGHVSLFWYQQALGQGPEFLTYFQNEAQLDKSGLPSDRFFAERPEGSVSTLKIQRTQQEDSAVYLCASSQTDTQYFGPGTRLTVL.

This clonotype was recorded at least ten times. This chain joins TRBV3-1 and TRBJ1-2; tentatively, D is TRBD1 (6 bases). Trimming removed 1 base from V and 2 bases from J, with 14 bases in between. The CDR3 contains 16 residues. Germline V gives CDR1 LGHDT, CDR2 YNNKEL (reference sequence). CDR3: CASSQVWTENNYGYTF. The CDR3 bases are TGTGCCAGCAGCCAAGTATGGACAGAGAACAACTATGGCTACACCTTC.

For this clonotype: Just one base apart from a much larger clone, this may be a read error. The chain uses TRBV6-2 or TRBV6-3 and TRBJ1-3; 9 nucleotides align to TRBD1. This CDR3 has 19 residues. The germline V gene encodes CDR1 MNHEY and CDR2 SVGEGT. Trimming removed 8 bases from V and 5 bases from J; junction bases left unmatched: 22. CDR3 coding DNA: TGTGCCAGCCCCGCCGGCGGCCGCCGGACAGGGGCTTTTCGAAACACCATATATTTT. Its translation is CASPAGGRRTGAFRNTIYF.

The sample holds many counts of this clonotype. This sequence joins TRBV20-1 and TRBJ2-5, with D unresolved. This CDR3 contains 14 residues. Germline-derived CDR1 and CDR2 are DFQATT and SNEGSKA (reference sequence). Trimming stripped 0 bases from V and 2 bases from J, with 10 bases between. In DNA, the CDR3 is TGCAGTGCTAGAGATCCCGACGGTCAAGAGACCCAGTACTTC. As protein: CSARDPDGQETQYF.

This clonotype was observed at least ten times. The chain joins TRBV19 to TRBJ1-1; no clear D gene. Per the germline V gene, CDR1 is LNHDA and CDR2 is SQIVND (reference sequence). The CDR3 extends over 15 amino acids. V lost 10 bases and J 5 bases, leaving 23 bases between the germline ends. CDR3 region: CATSQIPLGYTEAFF. In DNA form, the CDR3 reads TGTGCCACCTCACAGATCCCGCTTGGATATACTGAAGCTTTCTTT.

This clonotype was seen many times. V is TRBV5-4 and J is TRBJ2-3; D is possibly TRBD1 (5 bases). The CDR3 is made up of 14 amino acids. Germline CDR1 is SGHNT and CDR2 is YYREEE (reference sequence). Trimming pared 10 bases from V and 0 bases from J, leaving 15 bases between. The CDR3 is CARGWGGSTDTQYF. The CDR3, as DNA: TGTGCCCGCGGATGGGGCGGAAGCACAGATACGCAGTATTTT.

In its sample, this clonotype was seen many times. The chain recombines TRBV12-3 or TRBV12-4 with TRBJ2-3; D remains unclear. Trimming cost V 0 bases and J 2 bases, with 12 bases left between them. CDR3 length: 16 amino acids. Written as DNA, the CDR3 is TGTGCCAGCAGTTTAGCACGCGGATATGACACAGATACGCAGTATTTT. It yields the protein CASSLARGYDTDTQYF.

This clonotype occurred many times. This chain joins TRBV29-1 and TRBJ2-3; perhaps TRBD2 as D (5 bases). CDR3 length equals 13 residues. Per the germline V gene, CDR1 is SQVTM and CDR2 is ANQGSEA. Trimming pared 6 bases from V and 2 bases from J, leaving 12 bases between. The CDR3 nucleotides are TGCAGCGTGGAGAGCGGCACCACAGATACGCAGTATTTT. Protein sequence: CSVESGTTDTQYF.

This clonotype was detected only a few times. This chain joins TRBV7-9 and TRBJ2-1, with unresolved D. Germline assignment: CDR1 SEHNR and CDR2 FQNEAQ (reference sequence). This CDR3 is built from 13 residues. Trimming left V 4 bases short and J 8 bases short, with 12 bases between. CDR3 protein: CASSSTMRHEQFF. The CDR3 bases are TGTGCCAGCAGCTCGACGATGAGGCATGAGCAGTTCTTC.

This clonotype appeared many times. The gene calls are TRBV4-2 and TRBJ2-3, with TRBD2 as a possible D gene (6 bases). The germline gives CDR1 LGHNA, CDR2 YNFKEQ. Trimming pared 3 bases from V and 0 bases from J, leaving 16 bases between. This CDR3 is built from 17 residues. The chain's CDR3 is CASSHPLAGRSTDTQYF. CDR3 nucleotide sequence: TGTGCCAGCAGCCATCCCCTAGCCGGGAGAAGCACAGATACGCAGTATTTT.

In this sample, this clonotype turned up once. This may be a read error: a much more frequent sequence differs by one nucleotide. V usage is TRBV12-5 and J usage is TRBJ2-2, with 12 bases matching TRBD2. The germline V gene encodes CDR1 LGHNT and CDR2 FRNRAP. The CDR3 runs to 16 residues. CDR3 region: CASGLDTSGGTGELSF. As DNA, the CDR3 is TGTGCTAGTGGTTTGGACACTAGCGGGGGGACCGGGGAGCTGTCTTTT.

This clonotype appeared many times. The J gene is TRBJ2-5, the V gene TRBV7-9, with TRBD2 matching 8 bases. The CDR3 runs to 17 residues. J was trimmed by 5 bases and V by 3 bases; bases with no gene match: 14. Germline CDR1 is SEHNR and CDR2 is FQNEAQ (reference sequence). This CDR3 reads CASSFARSGLAPETQYF. The CDR3 DNA reads TGTGCCAGCAGCTTCGCGCGCAGCGGACTAGCACCGGAGACCCAGTACTTC.

This clonotype was counted at least ten times. Written as DNA, the CDR3 is TGTGCCAGCACTTACTTAGCGGGAGGATTTTTTAATGAGCAGTTCTTC. Translation gives CASTYLAGGFFNEQFF. This chain uses TRBV27 with TRBJ2-1; 10 positions match TRBD2. The CDR3 is made up of 16 amino acids. The J segment lost 7 bases and the V segment lost 7 bases, leaving 13 bases of the junction unmatched. CDR1 is MNHEY, CDR2 SMNVEV, per germline (reference sequence).

This clonotype was observed at least ten times. The J gene is TRBJ2-5, the V gene TRBV6-5, with TRBD1 identical over 7 bases. Trimming took 0 bases from V and 5 from J; bases not matched to a gene: 12. The CDR3 length is 17 residues. Germline CDR1 MNHEY, CDR2 SVGAGI. CDR3 in amino acids: CASSYSRDSRPVETQYF. CDR3 nucleotide sequence: TGTGCCAGCAGTTACTCCCGGGACAGCAGACCGGTGGAGACCCAGTACTTC.

This clonotype occurred many times. The chain carries TRBV20-1 and TRBJ2-3; D gene ambiguous. The CDR3 runs to 15 residues. The V gene's germline CDR1 is DFQATT and CDR2 SNEGSKA (reference sequence). The germline V and J ends were trimmed by 6 bases and 0 bases, with 16 bases remaining between them. The CDR3 DNA is TGCAGTGCCACGGATGGGCAGTACAGCACAGATACGCAGTATTTT. Protein product: CSATDGQYSTDTQYF.

This clonotype was seen ten or more times. CDR3 DNA: TGTGCCAGTAGGAACCCGACTGAAGCTTTCTTT. Translating it yields CASRNPTEAFF. This chain uses TRBV19 with TRBJ1-1; D not certain. From germline, CDR1 is LNHDA and CDR2 SQIVND (reference sequence). This CDR3 contains 11 residues. V was trimmed by 6 bases and J by 5 bases, leaving 7 bases between them. Drawing the rest from reference TRBV19 and TRBJ1-1, the complete variable domain is DGGITQSPKYLFRKEGQNVTLSCEQNLNHDAMYWYRQDPGQGLRLIYYSQIVNDFQKGDIAEGYSVSREKKESFPLTVTSAQKNPTAFYLCASRNPTEAFFGQGTRLTVV.

This clonotype has a single count. The CDR3 does not close with the conserved phenylalanine or tryptophan, likely indicating a read error. This chain connects TRBV7-9 to TRBJ2-7; TRBD1 matches 9 bases. The CDR3 runs 15 residues. V gave up 6 bases and J gave up 5 bases; unmatched junction bases: 11. From germline, CDR1 is SEHNR and CDR2 FQNEAQ (reference sequence). CDR3 sequence: CASRDRGQGAHEQYS. In DNA form, the CDR3 reads TGTGCCAGCAGGGACCGGGGACAGGGTGCCCACGAGCAGTACTCC.

This clonotype was found a few times. The rearrangement joins TRBV13 to TRBJ2-5; D may correspond to TRBD1 or TRBD2 (5 bases each). The V end was cut by 5 bases, the J end by 5 bases, with 18 bases between. In germline, CDR1 is PRHDT, CDR2 FYEKMQ (reference sequence). This CDR3 region has 15 residues. This CDR3 reads CASSHYGTGGETQYF. CDR3 nucleotide sequence: TGTGCCAGCAGCCACTACGGGACCGGTGGGGAGACCCAGTACTTC.

The V and J genes are TRBV6-2 or TRBV6-3 and TRBJ2-7; D not certain. CDR1 is MNHEY and CDR2 is SVGEGT in the germline V gene. Trimming shortened V by 2 bases and J by 3 bases, and 5 bases separated the two germline ends. The CDR3 runs to 12 residues. The CDR3 loop is CASSYAGYEQYF. The CDR3 region has the DNA TGTGCCAGCAGTTACGCTGGCTACGAGCAGTACTTC.

About this clonotype: Being one base from a much bigger clone, this may be a read error. V usage is TRBV28 and J usage is TRBJ2-7; tentative D call: TRBD2 (5 bases). The CDR3 is 11 amino acids. The ends were cut back, 4 bases at V and 6 bases at J, with 7 bases in the middle. The V gene's germline CDR1 is MDHEN and CDR2 SYDVKM. Here the CDR3 reads CASSSSSEQYF. The CDR3, as DNA: TGTGCCAGCAGTTCTAGCAGCGAGCAGTACTTC.